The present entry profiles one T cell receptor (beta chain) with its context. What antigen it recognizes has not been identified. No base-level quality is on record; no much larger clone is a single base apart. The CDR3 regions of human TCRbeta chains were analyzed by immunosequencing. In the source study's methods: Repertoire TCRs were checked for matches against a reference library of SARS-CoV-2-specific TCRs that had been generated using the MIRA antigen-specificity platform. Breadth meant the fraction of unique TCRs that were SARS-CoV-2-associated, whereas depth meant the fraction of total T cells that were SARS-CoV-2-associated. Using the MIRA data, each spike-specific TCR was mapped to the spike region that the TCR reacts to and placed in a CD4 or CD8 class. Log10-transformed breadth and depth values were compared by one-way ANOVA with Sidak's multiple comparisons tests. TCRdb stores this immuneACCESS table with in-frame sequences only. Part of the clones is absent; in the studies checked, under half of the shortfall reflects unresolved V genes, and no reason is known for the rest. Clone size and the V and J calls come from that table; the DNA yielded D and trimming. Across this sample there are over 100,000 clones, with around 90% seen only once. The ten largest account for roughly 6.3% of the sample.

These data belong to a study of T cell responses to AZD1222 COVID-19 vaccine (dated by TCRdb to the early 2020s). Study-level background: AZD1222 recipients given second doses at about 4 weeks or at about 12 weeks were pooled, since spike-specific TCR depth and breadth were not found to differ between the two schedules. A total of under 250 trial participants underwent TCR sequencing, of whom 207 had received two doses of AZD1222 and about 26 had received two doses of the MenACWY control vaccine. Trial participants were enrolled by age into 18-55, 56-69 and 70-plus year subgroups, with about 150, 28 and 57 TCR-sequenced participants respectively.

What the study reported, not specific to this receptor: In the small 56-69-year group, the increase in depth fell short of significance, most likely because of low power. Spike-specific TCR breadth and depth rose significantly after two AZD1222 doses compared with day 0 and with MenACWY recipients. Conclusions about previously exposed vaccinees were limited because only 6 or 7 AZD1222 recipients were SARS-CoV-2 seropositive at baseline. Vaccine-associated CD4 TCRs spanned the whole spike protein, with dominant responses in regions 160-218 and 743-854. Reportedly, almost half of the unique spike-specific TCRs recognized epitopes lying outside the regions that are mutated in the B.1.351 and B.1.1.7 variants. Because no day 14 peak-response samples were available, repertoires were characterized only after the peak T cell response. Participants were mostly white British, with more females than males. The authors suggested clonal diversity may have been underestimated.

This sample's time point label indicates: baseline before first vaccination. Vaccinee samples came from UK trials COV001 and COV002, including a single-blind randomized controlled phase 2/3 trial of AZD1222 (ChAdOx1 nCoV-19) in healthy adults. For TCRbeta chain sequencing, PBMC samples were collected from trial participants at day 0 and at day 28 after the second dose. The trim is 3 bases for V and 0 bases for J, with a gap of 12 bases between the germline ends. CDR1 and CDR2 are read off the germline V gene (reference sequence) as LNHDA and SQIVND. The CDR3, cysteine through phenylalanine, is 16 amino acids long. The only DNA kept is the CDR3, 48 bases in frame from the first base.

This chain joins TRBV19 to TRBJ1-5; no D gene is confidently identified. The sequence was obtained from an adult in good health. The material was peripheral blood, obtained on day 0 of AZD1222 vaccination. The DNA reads TGTGCCAGTAGTATCAGAGATCCCAATAGCAATCAGCCCCAGCATTTT. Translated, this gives CASSIRDPNSNQPQHF.